This passage covers 27 T cell receptor beta chains from one sample sequenced in a study of blood T cell repertoires in COVID-19. Repertoires were generated with immunoSEQ multiplex PCR, while TCRdb's copy carries only in-frame clones and drops some. This sample has 75,000 to 95,000 clones, with 80% to 85% found just once. The sequencing input was peripheral blood. These TCRs come from a man aged 55 to 70 with acute or convalescent COVID-19.

This clone has just one count. This chain uses TRBV4-1 with TRBJ2-1; the match to TRBD2 covers 12 bases. This CDR3 contains 19 residues. The ends lost 0 bases at V and 4 bases at J; junction bases unmatched: 10. From germline, CDR1 is MGHRA and CDR2 YSYEKL. The CDR3 nucleotides are TGCGCCAGCAGCCAAGATCCTAGCGGGGGGGCCTCGGATTACAATGAGCAGTTCTTC. This encodes CASSQDPSGGASDYNEQFF.

This clone was detected a few times. V usage is TRBV18 and J usage is TRBJ1-4; TRBD1 agrees at 8 bases. The V segment lost 2 bases and the J segment 8 bases; nucleotides outside the gene matches: 13. The CDR3 contains 17 residues. From germline, CDR1 is KGHSH and CDR2 LQKENI. The CDR3 coding sequence is TGTGCCAGCTCACCAAGCCAGGGGGCAGGGTATGGAGAAAAACTGTTTTTT. Translated: CASSPSQGAGYGEKLFF. Variable domain in full (rest from reference TRBV18 and TRBJ1-4): NAGVMQNPRHLVRRRGQEARLRCSPMKGHSHVYWYRQLPEEGLKFMVYLQKENIIDESGMPKERFSAEFPKEGPSILRIQQVVRGDSAAYFCASSPSQGAGYGEKLFFGSGTQLSVL.

This clone appeared a single time. J is TRBJ1-2 and V is TRBV6-5; D perhaps matches TRBD1 (6 bases). Trimming took 2 bases from V and 4 from J, leaving 17 bases between them. Germline assignment: CDR1 MNHEY and CDR2 SVGAGI. The length of the CDR3 is 16 residues. The DNA for the CDR3 is TGTGCCAGCAGTTACCAGGGGCCGCCGGGGAGCTATGGCTACACCTTC. Amino acid sequence: CASSYQGPPGSYGYTF.

The chain recombines TRBV13 with TRBJ2-1; 9 bases match TRBD1. Germline assignment: CDR1 PRHDT and CDR2 FYEKMQ (reference sequence). The CDR3 extends over 17 amino acids. The V gene end was trimmed by 4 bases and the J gene end by 4 bases; junction bases not matched to a gene: 11. The CDR3 DNA follows: TGTGCCAGCAGCTCACCTTCTACAGGGGGCGCTTACAATGAGCAGTTCTTC. Translated, it gives CASSSPSTGGAYNEQFF.

A single count supports this clone. The chain links TRBV6-5 to TRBJ1-1, with D unresolved. Germline V gene sequence: CDR1 MNHEY, CDR2 SVGAGI. The CDR3 length is 14 residues. Trimming took 6 bases from V and 3 from J, leaving 14 bases between them. CDR3 DNA sequence: TGTGCCAGCAGGAAGACAAGTTGGGACACTGAAGCTTTCTTT. Translating gives CASRKTSWDTEAFF.

The chain recombines TRBV9 with TRBJ1-3, with D possibly matching TRBD1 (5 bases). CDR3 length: 13 residues. The V end was cut by 1 base, the J end by 7 bases, with 9 bases between. Germline V gives CDR1 SGDLS, CDR2 YYNGEE. The CDR3 is CASSVLEGNTIYF. CDR3 DNA: TGTGCCAGCAGCGTATTGGAGGGGAACACCATATATTTT.

The chain recombines TRBV19 with TRBJ1-5; TRBD1 might be the D (5 bases). There are 16 residues in the CDR3. Germline V gene lookup returns CDR1 LNHDA and CDR2 SQIVND (reference sequence). V lost 5 bases and J lost 0, with 14 bases in between. The CDR3 region has the DNA TGTGCCAGTAGTGTGACAGCTGTATATAGCAATCAGCCCCAGCATTTT. Protein product: CASSVTAVYSNQPQHF.

V usage is TRBV18 and J usage is TRBJ1-1; D is uncertain. From germline, CDR1 is KGHSH and CDR2 LQKENI. This CDR3 is built from 13 residues. V was cut by 6 bases and J by 0 bases, with 8 bases left in between. This CDR3 is CASSEGLNTEAFF. In nucleotides, the CDR3 is TGTGCCAGCTCGGAGGGCTTGAACACTGAAGCTTTCTTT.

This chain uses TRBV5-1 with TRBJ2-1; 8 nucleotides line up with TRBD2. There are 13 residues in the CDR3. Trimming removed 3 bases from V and 9 bases from J; junction bases left unmatched: 5. Germline CDR1 SGHRS, CDR2 YFSETQ. The CDR3 loop reads CASSSGLEAEQFF. The CDR3 bases are TGCGCCAGCAGCTCGGGACTAGAGGCTGAGCAGTTCTTC. Using reference TRBV5-1 and TRBJ2-1 for the parts outside the CDR3, the full variable domain is KAGVTQTPRYLIKTRGQQVTLSCSPISGHRSVSWYQQTPGQGLQFLFEYFSETQRNKGNFPGRFSGRQFSNSRSEMNVSTLELGDSALYLCASSSGLEAEQFFGPGTRLTVL.

The genes are TRBV24-1 and TRBJ2-2; tentative D call: TRBD1 (5 bases). Trimming took 2 bases from V and 0 from J, leaving 9 bases between them. Germline V gene sequence: CDR1 KGHDR, CDR2 SFDVKD. The CDR3 consists of 16 residues. This chain's CDR3 is CATSDSDKANTGELFF. The CDR3 DNA reads as TGTGCCACCAGTGATTCGGACAAGGCGAACACCGGGGAGCTGTTTTTT.

This chain links TRBV19 with TRBJ1-1; D may be TRBD1 (6 bases). The germline gives CDR1 LNHDA, CDR2 SQIVND (reference sequence). The CDR3 length is 15 residues. The ends were cut back, 4 bases at V and 2 bases at J, with 14 bases in the middle. The CDR3 protein is CASSTSRTANTEAFF. The DNA of the CDR3 is TGTGCCAGTAGTACTTCGCGGACAGCCAACACTGAAGCTTTCTTT. The variable domain in full, with the rest retrieved from reference TRBV19 and TRBJ1-1, is DGGITQSPKYLFRKEGQNVTLSCEQNLNHDAMYWYRQDPGQGLRLIYYSQIVNDFQKGDIAEGYSVSREKKESFPLTVTSAQKNPTAFYLCASSTSRTANTEAFFGQGTRLTVV.

This rearrangement joins TRBV29-1 to TRBJ1-2; no reliable D call. Between the trimmed V and J ends, which lost 0 bases and 4 bases, there was a span of 12 bases. Germline V gene lookup returns CDR1 SQVTM and CDR2 ANQGSEA. The CDR3 is 14 amino acids. CDR3 sequence reads: CSVEDRESGYGYTF. CDR3 sequence (DNA): TGCAGCGTTGAAGATCGGGAGTCCGGCTATGGCTACACCTTC.

The chain links TRBV6-5 to TRBJ1-4; a weak D match, TRBD1 (5 bases). The CDR3 has 16 amino acids. V lost 2 bases to trimming and J lost 3 bases, with 13 bases between them. The germline gives CDR1 MNHEY, CDR2 SVGAGI. CDR3 loop: CASSYPTGVPNEKLFF. The DNA of the CDR3 is TGTGCCAGCAGTTACCCGACGGGGGTTCCTAATGAAAAACTGTTTTTT.

This sequence joins TRBV18 and TRBJ1-5, with D possibly being TRBD1 (6 bases). The germline gives CDR1 KGHSH, CDR2 LQKENI. The CDR3 contains 15 residues. Trimming shortened V by 2 bases and J by 1 base, and 9 bases separated the two germline ends. The CDR3 loop reads CASSPAGDSNQPQHF. The DNA for the CDR3 is TGTGCCAGCTCACCAGCAGGGGACAGCAATCAGCCCCAGCATTTT.

The chain combines TRBV12-3 or TRBV12-4 with TRBJ2-5, with D perhaps matching TRBD1 (6 bases). V was cut by 6 bases and J by 4 bases, with 12 bases left in between. This CDR3 region has 13 residues. The CDR3 DNA sequence: TGTGCCAGCAGGGTACAGGGCAGAGAGACCCAGTACTTC. Encoded protein: CASRVQGRETQYF.

This sequence joins TRBV3-1 (or the pseudogene TRBV3-2) and TRBJ1-4; TRBD1 matches at 11 bases. From germline, CDR1 is LGHDT and CDR2 YNNKEL (reference sequence). CDR3 length equals 18 residues. The ends lost 1 base at V and 8 bases at J; junction bases unmatched: 12. In nucleotides, the CDR3 is TGTGCCAGCAGCCAAGGGACAGGGGGCTTTGTCTTTACGGAAAAACTGTTTTTT. Protein: CASSQGTGGFVFTEKLFF.

V is TRBV5-1 and J is TRBJ1-1; D is undetermined. Trimming cost V 3 bases and J 5 bases, with 14 bases left between them. Germline values: CDR1 SGHRS, CDR2 YFSETQ. The CDR3 spans 14 residues. The CDR3 loop reads CASSSSPAQTEAFF. CDR3 in DNA: TGCGCCAGCAGCTCCAGCCCGGCACAGACTGAAGCTTTCTTT. The entire variable domain, with the rest obtained from reference TRBV5-1 and TRBJ1-1, is as follows: KAGVTQTPRYLIKTRGQQVTLSCSPISGHRSVSWYQQTPGQGLQFLFEYFSETQRNKGNFPGRFSGRQFSNSRSEMNVSTLELGDSALYLCASSSSPAQTEAFFGQGTRLTVV.

The chain recombines TRBV5-1 with TRBJ1-4; 7 positions agree with TRBD1. Germline V lookup: CDR1 SGHRS, CDR2 YFSETQ. Germline trimming cut 7 bases from V and 8 bases from J; bases unmatched to any gene: 23. The CDR3 extends over 18 amino acids. CDR3 DNA sequence: TGCGCCAGCCGACCGCCCCCCCGGGACAGTGGTATTATGGAAAAACTGTTTTTT. Its protein is CASRPPPRDSGIMEKLFF.

The J gene is TRBJ1-4, the V gene TRBV5-5; D is unclear. Germline CDR1 is SGHKS and CDR2 is YYEKEE (reference sequence). The V and J ends lost 1 base and 3 bases respectively, with 10 bases between them. The CDR3 covers 15 residues. This CDR3 reads CASSLRGTPNEKLFF. The CDR3 DNA sequence: TGTGCCAGCAGCTTGCGCGGAACCCCTAATGAAAAACTGTTTTTT.

J is TRBJ1-5 and V is TRBV6-2 or TRBV6-3, with D perhaps TRBD1 (5 bases). Germline CDR1 is MNHEY and CDR2 is SVGEGT. This CDR3 contains 15 residues. The V and J ends lost 4 bases and 1 base respectively, with 11 bases between them. As DNA, the CDR3 is TGTGCCAGCAGTTCCGGGGGAGGGAGCAATCAGCCCCAGCATTTT. This translates into CASSSGGGSNQPQHF.

This clone was counted once. This rearrangement joins TRBV5-1 to TRBJ1-2; D not resolved. Germline CDR1 is SGHRS and CDR2 is YFSETQ. The CDR3 has 16 amino acids. V was trimmed by 0 bases and J by 7 bases, leaving 19 bases between them. The CDR3 loop is CASSLADYIGWSGYTF. The CDR3 DNA follows: TGCGCCAGCAGCTTGGCCGATTATATAGGATGGAGTGGCTACACCTTC.

The chain combines TRBV29-1 with TRBJ1-1; 8 positions match TRBD1. The germline V gene encodes CDR1 SQVTM and CDR2 ANQGSEA. Trimming at V came to 6 bases and at J to 5 bases, leaving 8 bases not matched to a gene. The CDR3 extends over 13 amino acids. The DNA of the CDR3 is TGCAGCGTCGGACAGGGCGTTTGGACTGAAGCTTTCTTT. It yields the protein CSVGQGVWTEAFF.

This clone was counted only a few times. The rearrangement uses TRBV27 and TRBJ1-6; 8 bases match TRBD1. The length of the CDR3 is 15 residues. Trimming removed 4 bases from V and 4 bases from J; junction bases left unmatched: 3. The germline gives CDR1 MNHEY, CDR2 SMNVEV (reference sequence). The CDR3 reads CASSSRTGYNSPLHF. In DNA, the CDR3 is TGTGCCAGCAGTTCCCGGACAGGGTATAATTCACCCCTCCACTTT.

This clone was picked up one time. This chain links TRBV6-5 with TRBJ2-1; 7 bases are shared with TRBD2. The CDR3 has 15 amino acids. The ends lost 3 bases at V and 0 bases at J; junction bases unmatched: 2. Germline lookup yields CDR1 MNHEY and CDR2 SVGAGI. The CDR3 loop is CASSYWGGSYNEQFF. For the CDR3, the DNA is TGTGCCAGCAGTTATTGGGGGGGCTCCTACAATGAGCAGTTCTTC.

The genes are TRBV19 and TRBJ1-1; D remains ambiguous. This CDR3 region has 15 residues. Germline CDR1 is LNHDA and CDR2 is SQIVND (reference sequence). The germline V and J ends were trimmed by 8 bases and 5 bases, with 21 bases remaining between them. CDR3 protein: CASQPGQAFWTEAFF. CDR3 DNA: TGTGCCAGTCAACCTGGCCAGGCCTTTTGGACTGAAGCTTTCTTT.

This chain joins TRBV7-2 and TRBJ2-7; D might be TRBD1 (5 bases). This CDR3 spans 13 amino acids. V dropped 5 bases and J dropped 4 bases, with 12 bases sitting between them. CDR1 and CDR2 from the germline V gene are SGHTA and FQGNSA. The DNA of the CDR3 is TGTGCCAGCAGCCCAAGGACAACTTACGAGCAGTACTTC. It specifies CASSPRTTYEQYF. The full variable domain, its missing parts supplied by reference TRBV7-2 and TRBJ2-7, is GAGVSQSPSNKVTEKGKDVELRCDPISGHTALYWYRQSLGQGLEFLIYFQGNSAPDKSGLPSDRFSAERTGGSVSTLTIQRTQQEDSAVYLCASSPRTTYEQYFGPGTRLTVT.

The rearrangement joins TRBV11-2 to TRBJ2-3, with D perhaps TRBD1 (6 bases). Germline loops: CDR1 SGHAT, CDR2 FQNNGV. There are 14 residues in the CDR3. V dropped 0 bases and J dropped 3 bases, with 7 bases sitting between them. The chain's CDR3 is CASSLDRGTDTQYF. CDR3 coding DNA: TGTGCCAGCAGCTTAGACAGGGGAACAGATACGCAGTATTTT.